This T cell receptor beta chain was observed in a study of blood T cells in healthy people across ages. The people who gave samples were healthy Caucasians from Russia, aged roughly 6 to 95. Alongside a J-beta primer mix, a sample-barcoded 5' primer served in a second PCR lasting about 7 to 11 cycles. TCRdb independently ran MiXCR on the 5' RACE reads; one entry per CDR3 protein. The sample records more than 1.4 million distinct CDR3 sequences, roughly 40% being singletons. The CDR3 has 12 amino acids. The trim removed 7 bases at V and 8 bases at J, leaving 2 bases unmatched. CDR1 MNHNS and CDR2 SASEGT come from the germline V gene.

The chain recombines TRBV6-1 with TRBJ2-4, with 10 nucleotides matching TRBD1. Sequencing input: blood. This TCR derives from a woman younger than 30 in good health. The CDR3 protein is CASKGTGDIQYF. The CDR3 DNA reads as TGTGCCAGCAAGGGGACAGGGGACATTCAGTACTTC.